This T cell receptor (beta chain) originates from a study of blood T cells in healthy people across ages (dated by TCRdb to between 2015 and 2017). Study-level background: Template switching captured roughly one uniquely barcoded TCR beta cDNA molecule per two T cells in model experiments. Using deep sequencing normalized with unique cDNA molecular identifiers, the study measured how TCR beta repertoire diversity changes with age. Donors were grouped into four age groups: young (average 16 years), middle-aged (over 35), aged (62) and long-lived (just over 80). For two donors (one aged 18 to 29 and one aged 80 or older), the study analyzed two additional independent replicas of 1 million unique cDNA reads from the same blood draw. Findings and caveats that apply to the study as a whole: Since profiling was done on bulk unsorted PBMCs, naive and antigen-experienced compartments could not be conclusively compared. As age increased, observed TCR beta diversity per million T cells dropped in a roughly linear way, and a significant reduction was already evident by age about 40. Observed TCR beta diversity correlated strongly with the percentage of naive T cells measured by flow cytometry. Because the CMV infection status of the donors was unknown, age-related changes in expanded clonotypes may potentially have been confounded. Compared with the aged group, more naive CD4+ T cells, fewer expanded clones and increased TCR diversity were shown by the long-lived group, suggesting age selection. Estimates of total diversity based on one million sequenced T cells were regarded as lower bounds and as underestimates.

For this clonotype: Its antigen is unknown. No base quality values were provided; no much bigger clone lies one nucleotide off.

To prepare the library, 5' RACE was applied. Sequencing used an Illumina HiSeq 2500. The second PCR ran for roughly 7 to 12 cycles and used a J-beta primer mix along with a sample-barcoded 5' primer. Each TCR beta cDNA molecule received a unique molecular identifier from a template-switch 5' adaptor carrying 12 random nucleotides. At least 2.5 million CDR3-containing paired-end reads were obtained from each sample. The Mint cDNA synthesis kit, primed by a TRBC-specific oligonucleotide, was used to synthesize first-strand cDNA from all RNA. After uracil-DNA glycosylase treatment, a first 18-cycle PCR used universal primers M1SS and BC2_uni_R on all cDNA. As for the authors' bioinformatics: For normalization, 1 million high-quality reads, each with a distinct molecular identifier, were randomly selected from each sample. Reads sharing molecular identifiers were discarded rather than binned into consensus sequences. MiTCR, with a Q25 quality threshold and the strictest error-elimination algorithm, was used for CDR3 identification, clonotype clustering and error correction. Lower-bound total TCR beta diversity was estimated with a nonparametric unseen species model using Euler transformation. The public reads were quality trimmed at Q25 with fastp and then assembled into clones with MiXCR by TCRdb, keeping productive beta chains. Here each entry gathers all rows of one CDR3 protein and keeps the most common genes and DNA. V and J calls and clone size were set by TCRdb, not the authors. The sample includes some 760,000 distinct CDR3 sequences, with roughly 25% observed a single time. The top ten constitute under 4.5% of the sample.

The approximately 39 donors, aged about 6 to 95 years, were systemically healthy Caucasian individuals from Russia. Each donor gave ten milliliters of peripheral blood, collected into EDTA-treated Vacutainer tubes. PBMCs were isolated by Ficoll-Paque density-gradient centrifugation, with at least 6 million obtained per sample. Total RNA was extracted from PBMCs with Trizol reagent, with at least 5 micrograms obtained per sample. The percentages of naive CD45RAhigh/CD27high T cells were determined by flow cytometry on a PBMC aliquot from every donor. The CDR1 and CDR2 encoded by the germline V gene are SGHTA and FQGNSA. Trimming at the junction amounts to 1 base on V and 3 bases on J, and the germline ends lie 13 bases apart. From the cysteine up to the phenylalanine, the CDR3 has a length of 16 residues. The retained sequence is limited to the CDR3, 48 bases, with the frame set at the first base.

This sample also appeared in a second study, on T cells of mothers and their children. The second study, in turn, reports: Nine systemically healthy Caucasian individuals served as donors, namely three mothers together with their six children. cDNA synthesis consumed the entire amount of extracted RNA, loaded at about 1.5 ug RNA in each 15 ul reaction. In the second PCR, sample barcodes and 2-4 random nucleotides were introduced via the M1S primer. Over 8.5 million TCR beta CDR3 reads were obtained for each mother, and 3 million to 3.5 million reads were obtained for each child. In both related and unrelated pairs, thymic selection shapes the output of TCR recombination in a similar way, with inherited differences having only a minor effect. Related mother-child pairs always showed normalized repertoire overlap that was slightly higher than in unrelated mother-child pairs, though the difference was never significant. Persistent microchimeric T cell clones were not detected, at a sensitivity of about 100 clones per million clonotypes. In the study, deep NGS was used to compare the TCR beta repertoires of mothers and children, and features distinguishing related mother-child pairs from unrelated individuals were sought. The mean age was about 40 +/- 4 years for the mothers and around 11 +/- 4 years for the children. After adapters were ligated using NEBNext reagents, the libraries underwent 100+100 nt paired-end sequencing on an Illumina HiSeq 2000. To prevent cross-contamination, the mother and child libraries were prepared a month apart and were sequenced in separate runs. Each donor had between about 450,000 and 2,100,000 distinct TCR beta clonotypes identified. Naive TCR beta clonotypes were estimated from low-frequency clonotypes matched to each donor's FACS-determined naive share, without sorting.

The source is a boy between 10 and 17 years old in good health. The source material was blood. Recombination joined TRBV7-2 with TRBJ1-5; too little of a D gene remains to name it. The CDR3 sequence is CASSLEQRGPNQPQHF. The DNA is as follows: TGTGCCAGCAGCTTAGAACAGCGAGGGCCCAATCAGCCCCAGCATTTT.